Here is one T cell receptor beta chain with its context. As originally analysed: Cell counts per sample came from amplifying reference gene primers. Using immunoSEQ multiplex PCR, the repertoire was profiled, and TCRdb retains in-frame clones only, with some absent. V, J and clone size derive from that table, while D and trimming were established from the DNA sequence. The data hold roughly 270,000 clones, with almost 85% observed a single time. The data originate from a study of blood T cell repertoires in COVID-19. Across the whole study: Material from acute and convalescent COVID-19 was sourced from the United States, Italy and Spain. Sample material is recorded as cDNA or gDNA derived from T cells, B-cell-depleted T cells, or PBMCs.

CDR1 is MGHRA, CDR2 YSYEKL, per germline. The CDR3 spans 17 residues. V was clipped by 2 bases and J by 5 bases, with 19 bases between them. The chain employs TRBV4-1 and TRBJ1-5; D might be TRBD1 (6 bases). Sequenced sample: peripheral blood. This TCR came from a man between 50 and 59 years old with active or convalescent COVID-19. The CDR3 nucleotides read TGCGCCAGCAGCCAAACCTCAGGGGCCACTTCTTATCAGCCCCAGCATTTT. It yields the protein CASSQTSGATSYQPQHF.